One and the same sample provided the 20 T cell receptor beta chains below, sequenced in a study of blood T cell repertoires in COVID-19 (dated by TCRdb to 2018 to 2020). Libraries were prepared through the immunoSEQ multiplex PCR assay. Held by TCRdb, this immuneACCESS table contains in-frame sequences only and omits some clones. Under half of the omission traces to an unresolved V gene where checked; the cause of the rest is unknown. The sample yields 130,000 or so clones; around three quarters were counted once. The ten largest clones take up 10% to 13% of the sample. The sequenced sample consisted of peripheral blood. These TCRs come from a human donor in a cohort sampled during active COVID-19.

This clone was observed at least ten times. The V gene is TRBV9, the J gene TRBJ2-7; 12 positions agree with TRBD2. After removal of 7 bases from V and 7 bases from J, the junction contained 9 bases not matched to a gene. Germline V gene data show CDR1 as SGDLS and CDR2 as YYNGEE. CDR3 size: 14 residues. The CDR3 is CASGRTSGDWEQYF. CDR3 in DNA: TGTGCCAGCGGCAGGACTAGCGGGGACTGGGAGCAGTACTTC.

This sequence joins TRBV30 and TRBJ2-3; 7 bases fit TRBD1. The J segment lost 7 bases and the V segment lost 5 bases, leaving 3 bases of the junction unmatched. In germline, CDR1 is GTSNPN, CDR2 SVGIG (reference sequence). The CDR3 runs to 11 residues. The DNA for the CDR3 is TGTGCCTGGGGGGGACAGAATACGCAGTATTTT. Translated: CAWGGQNTQYF.

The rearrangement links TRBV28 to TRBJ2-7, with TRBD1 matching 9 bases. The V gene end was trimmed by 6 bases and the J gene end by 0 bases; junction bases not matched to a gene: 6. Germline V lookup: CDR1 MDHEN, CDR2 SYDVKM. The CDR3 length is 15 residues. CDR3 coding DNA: TGTGCCAGCAGCCTGACAGGGGGTCTCTCCTACGAGCAGTACTTC. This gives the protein CASSLTGGLSYEQYF.

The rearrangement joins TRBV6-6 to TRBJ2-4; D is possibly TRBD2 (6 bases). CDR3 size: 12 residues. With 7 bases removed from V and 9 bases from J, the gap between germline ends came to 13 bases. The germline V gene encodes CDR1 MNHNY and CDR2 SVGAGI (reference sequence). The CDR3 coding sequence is TGTGCCAGCACCAACGGGGGATCCATTCAGTACTTC. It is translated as CASTNGGSIQYF.

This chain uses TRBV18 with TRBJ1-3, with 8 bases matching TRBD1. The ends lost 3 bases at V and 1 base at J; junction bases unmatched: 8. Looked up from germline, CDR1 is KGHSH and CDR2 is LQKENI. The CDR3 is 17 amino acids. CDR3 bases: TGTGCCAGCTCACCTGTAACAGGGGGAACGTCTGGAAACACCATATATTTT. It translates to CASSPVTGGTSGNTIYF.

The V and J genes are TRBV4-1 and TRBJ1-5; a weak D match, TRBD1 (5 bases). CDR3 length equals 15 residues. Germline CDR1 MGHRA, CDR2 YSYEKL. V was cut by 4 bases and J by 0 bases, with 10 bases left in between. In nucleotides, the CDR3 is TGCGCCAGCAGCCGGACCGACAGTAGCAATCAGCCCCAGCATTTT. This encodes CASSRTDSSNQPQHF.

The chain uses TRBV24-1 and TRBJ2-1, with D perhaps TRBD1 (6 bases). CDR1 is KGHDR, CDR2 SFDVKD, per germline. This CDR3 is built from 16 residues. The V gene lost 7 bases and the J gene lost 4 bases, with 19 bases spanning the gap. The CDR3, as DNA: TGTGCCACCAGCCGTAACAGGGTGGGTACTTACAATGAGCAGTTCTTC. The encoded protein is CATSRNRVGTYNEQFF.

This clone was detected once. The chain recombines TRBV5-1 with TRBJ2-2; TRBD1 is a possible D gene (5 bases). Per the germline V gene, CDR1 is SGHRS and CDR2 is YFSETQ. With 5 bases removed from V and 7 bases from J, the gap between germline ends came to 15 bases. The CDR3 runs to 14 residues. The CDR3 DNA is TGCGCCAGCAGAGGTCAGGGCGGAATCGGGGAGCTGTTTTTT. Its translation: CASRGQGGIGELFF.

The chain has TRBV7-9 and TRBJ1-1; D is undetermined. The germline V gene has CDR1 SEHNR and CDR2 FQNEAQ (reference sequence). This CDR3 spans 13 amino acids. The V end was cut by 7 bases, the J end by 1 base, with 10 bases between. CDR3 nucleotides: TGTGCCAGCACCGCCCGAGGGAACACTGAAGCTTTCTTT. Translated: CASTARGNTEAFF. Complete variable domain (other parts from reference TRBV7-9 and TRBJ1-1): DTGVSQNPRHKITKRGQNVTFRCDPISEHNRLYWYRQTLGQGPEFLTYFQNEAQLEKSRLLSDRFSAERPKGSFSTLEIQRTEQGDSAMYLCASTARGNTEAFFGQGTRLTVV.

The chain's CDR3 is CASSYAGGGLDTQYF. CDR3 coding DNA: TGTGCCAGCAGTTATGCGGGGGGCGGGTTAGATACGCAGTATTTT. J is TRBJ2-3 and V is TRBV6-5; 8 nucleotides agree with TRBD2. The V gene end was trimmed by 3 bases and the J gene end by 5 bases; junction bases not matched to a gene: 7. Germline CDR1 reads MNHEY; CDR2 reads SVGAGI. The length of the CDR3 is 15 residues.

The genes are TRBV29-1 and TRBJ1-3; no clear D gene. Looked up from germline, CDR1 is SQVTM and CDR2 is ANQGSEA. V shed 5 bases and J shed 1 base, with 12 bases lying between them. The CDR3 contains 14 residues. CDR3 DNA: TGCAGCGTTATTGCTCCGACTTCTGGAAACACCATATATTTT. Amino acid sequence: CSVIAPTSGNTIYF.

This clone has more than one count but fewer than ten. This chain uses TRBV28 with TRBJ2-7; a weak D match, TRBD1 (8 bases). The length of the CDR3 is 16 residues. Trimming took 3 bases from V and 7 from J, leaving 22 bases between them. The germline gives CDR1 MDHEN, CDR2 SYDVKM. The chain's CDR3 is CASSLGGTGKQMEQYF. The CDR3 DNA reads TGTGCCAGCAGTTTGGGGGGGACAGGTAAACAGATGGAGCAGTACTTC.

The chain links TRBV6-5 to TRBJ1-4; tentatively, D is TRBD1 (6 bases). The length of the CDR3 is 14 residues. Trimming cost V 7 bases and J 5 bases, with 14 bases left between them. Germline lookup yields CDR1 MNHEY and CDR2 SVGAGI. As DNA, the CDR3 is TGTGCCAGCAAGGAGGACAGCTCAAATGAAAAACTGTTTTTT. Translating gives CASKEDSSNEKLFF.

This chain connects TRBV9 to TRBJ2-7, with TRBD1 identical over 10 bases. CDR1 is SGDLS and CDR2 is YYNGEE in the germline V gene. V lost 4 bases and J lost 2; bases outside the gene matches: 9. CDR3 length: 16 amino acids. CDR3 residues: CASSLSPGQGTYEQYF. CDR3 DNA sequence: TGTGCCAGCAGCCTCTCCCCGGGACAGGGGACCTACGAGCAGTACTTC.

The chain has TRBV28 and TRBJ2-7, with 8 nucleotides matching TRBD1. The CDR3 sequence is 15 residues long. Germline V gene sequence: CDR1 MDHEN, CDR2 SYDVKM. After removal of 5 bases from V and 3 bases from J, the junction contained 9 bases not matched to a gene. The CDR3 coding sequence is TGTGCCAGCAGTCAGACAGGGGCGGCGGTCTACGAGCAGTACTTC. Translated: CASSQTGAAVYEQYF.

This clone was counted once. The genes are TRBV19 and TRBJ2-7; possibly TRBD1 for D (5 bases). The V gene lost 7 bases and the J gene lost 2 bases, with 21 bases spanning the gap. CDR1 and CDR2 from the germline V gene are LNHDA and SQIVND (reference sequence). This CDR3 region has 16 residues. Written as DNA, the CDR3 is TGTGCCAGTATGTCCCCCGGACACGAAACTCCCTACGAGCAGTACTTC. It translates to CASMSPGHETPYEQYF. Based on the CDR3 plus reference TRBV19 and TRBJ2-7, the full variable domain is DGGITQSPKYLFRKEGQNVTLSCEQNLNHDAMYWYRQDPGQGLRLIYYSQIVNDFQKGDIAEGYSVSREKKESFPLTVTSAQKNPTAFYLCASMSPGHETPYEQYFGPGTRLTVT.

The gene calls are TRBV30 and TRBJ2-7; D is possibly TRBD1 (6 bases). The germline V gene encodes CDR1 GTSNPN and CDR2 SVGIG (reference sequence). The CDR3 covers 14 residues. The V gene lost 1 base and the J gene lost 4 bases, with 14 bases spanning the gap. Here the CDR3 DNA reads TGTGCCTGGAGTGAGACAGGCCCGCCTTACGAGCAGTACTTC. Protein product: CAWSETGPPYEQYF.

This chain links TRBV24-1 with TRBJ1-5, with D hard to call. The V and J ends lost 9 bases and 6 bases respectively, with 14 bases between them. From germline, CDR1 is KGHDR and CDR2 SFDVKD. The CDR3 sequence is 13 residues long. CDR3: CATSISRGQPQHF. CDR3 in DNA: TGTGCCACCTCCATTAGTCGCGGTCAGCCCCAGCATTTT.

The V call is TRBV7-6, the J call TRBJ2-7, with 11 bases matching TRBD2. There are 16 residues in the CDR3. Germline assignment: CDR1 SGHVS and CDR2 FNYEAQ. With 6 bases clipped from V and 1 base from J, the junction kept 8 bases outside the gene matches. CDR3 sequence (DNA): TGTGCCAGCAGACCCCTGCCTAGCGGGGGGTCCTACGAGCAGTACTTC. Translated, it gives CASRPLPSGGSYEQYF.

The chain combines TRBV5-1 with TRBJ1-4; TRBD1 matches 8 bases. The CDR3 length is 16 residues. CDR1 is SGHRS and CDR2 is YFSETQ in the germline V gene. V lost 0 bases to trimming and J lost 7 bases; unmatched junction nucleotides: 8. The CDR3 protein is CASSLDGEGQAEKLFF. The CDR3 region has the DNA TGCGCCAGCAGCTTGGATGGTGAGGGACAGGCTGAAAAACTGTTTTTT.